This is a list of T cell receptor beta chains from one sample in a study of blood T cells in healthy people across ages. Each CDR3 protein gets one entry after TCRdb re-called the 5' RACE reads with MiXCR. Of about 730,000 distinct CDR3 sequences listed, around 46% were seen once; the top ten hold approximately 22%. The sample comprised blood. These receptor sequences come from a woman between 55 and 75 years old in good health. Each CDR3 is given with its conserved first and last residue. A D gene is named only where the DNA matches it firmly. Clone size, where shown, is once, few, many, or a class for clones that have expanded.

>.|TRBJ2-5|TRBV18|14|many
CASSPGRLQETQYF
TGTGCCAGCTCACCGGGACGCCTTCAAGAGACCCAGTACTTC
>.|TRBJ2-5|TRBV7-2|17|.
CASSSRWGSARGETQYF
TGTGCCAGCAGCTCACGGTGGGGTAGCGCGAGGGGGGAGACCCAGTACTTC
>.|TRBJ2-7|TRBV28|15|few
CASSLLGDIFGEQYF
TGTGCCAGCAGTTTATTAGGGGACATCTTCGGCGAGCAGTACTTC
>TRBD1|TRBJ2-7|TRBV3-1|14|few
CASSQVAGGDEQYF
TGTGCCAGCAGCCAAGTGGCAGGGGGCGACGAGCAGTACTTC
>TRBD2|TRBJ2-1|TRBV6-1|16|.
CASSENLAGGYNEQFF
TGTGCCAGCAGTGAAAATCTGGCGGGAGGGTACAATGAGCAGTTCTTC
>TRBD1|TRBJ1-2|TRBV13|13|.
CASSPGQGCGYTF
TGTGCCAGCAGCCCGGGACAGGGCTGTGGCTACACCTTC
>.|TRBJ1-2|TRBV29-1|9|many
CSVAGGYTF
TGCAGCGTCGCCGGCGGCTACACCTTC
>.|TRBJ1-1|TRBV20-1|13|.
CSASRTANTEAFF
TGCAGTGCTAGTAGGACAGCTAACACTGAAGCTTTCTTT
>.|TRBJ2-5|TRBV29-1|13|many
CSVESRAGETQYF
TGCAGCGTTGAAAGCCGCGCGGGAGAGACCCAGTACTTC
>TRBD1|TRBJ1-1|TRBV5-1|15|many
CASSETGTGETEAFF
TGCGCCAGCTCGGAAACCGGGACAGGAGAGACTGAAGCTTTCTTT
>TRBD1|TRBJ1-1|TRBV12-5|16|.
CASGLDQQGLNTEAFF
TGTGCTAGTGGTTTGGATCAACAGGGGTTGAACACTGAAGCTTTCTTT
>TRBD1|TRBJ2-7|TRBV29-1|14|.
CSGTAGTGPYEQYF
TGCAGCGGCACAGCCGGGACAGGGCCCTACGAGCAGTACTTC
>.|TRBJ2-7|TRBV4-3|14|.
CASSQEKSVYEQYF
TGCGCCAGCAGCCAAGAAAAGTCGGTCTACGAGCAGTACTTC
>TRBD2|TRBJ2-3|TRBV7-8|17|few
CASSVDQRGLGSDTQYF
TGTGCCAGCAGCGTAGACCAGCGGGGCCTTGGGTCAGATACGCAGTATTTT
>.|TRBJ1-5|TRBV20-1|12|.
CSAEDGEQPQHF
TGCAGTGCTGAGGACGGCGAACAGCCCCAGCATTTT
>.|TRBJ2-7|TRBV29-1|13|few
CSVALRALSEQYF
TGCAGCGTTGCGTTGAGGGCGCTCTCCGAGCAGTACTTC
>.|TRBJ1-2|TRBV6-1|14|.
CASSEGTPIYGYTF
TGTGCCAGCAGTGAAGGTACACCCATTTATGGCTACACCTTC
>TRBD2|TRBJ2-7|TRBV20-1|13|.
CSVLAGGYNEQYF
TGCAGTGTCCTAGCGGGGGGCTACAATGAGCAGTACTTC
>.|TRBJ2-7|TRBV7-2|14|.
CASSLSGSPYEQYF
TGTGCCAGCAGCTTGTCGGGTAGTCCCTACGAGCAGTACTTC
>.|TRBJ2-6|TRBV6-5|15|.
CASSRQFAGANVLTF
TGTGCCAGCAGTCGACAGTTCGCTGGGGCCAACGTCCTGACTTTC
>TRBD1|TRBJ2-1|TRBV7-3|14|.
CASSRTGRPTEQFF
TGTGCCAGCAGCCGGACAGGTCGGCCCACTGAGCAGTTCTTC
>TRBD1|TRBJ2-7|TRBV6-2/TRBV6-3|13|.
CASSFGQVYEQYF
TGTGCCAGCAGTTTCGGACAGGTCTACGAGCAGTACTTC
>.|TRBJ2-1|TRBV28|12|.
CASSLWYNEQFF
TGTGCCAGCAGTTTATGGTACAATGAGCAGTTCTTC
>TRBD1|TRBJ1-5|TRBV5-1|14|.
CASSLGIRDSIQHF
TGCGCCAGCAGCTTGGGTATCCGGGACAGTATCCAGCATTTT
>TRBD1|TRBJ2-5|TRBV20-1|16|.
CSASSYLTGGPETQYF
TGCAGTGCTAGTAGTTATCTGACAGGGGGCCCAGAGACCCAGTACTTC
>.|TRBJ1-1|TRBV12-3/TRBV12-4|13|.
CASSVGRGMQAFF
TGTGCCAGCAGTGTAGGGAGAGGGATGCAAGCTTTCTTT
>TRBD2|TRBJ2-1|TRBV11-2|15|few
CASSKLGLAKTEQFF
TGTGCCAGCAGCAAATTGGGACTAGCCAAAACTGAGCAGTTCTTC
>.|TRBJ2-2|TRBV25-1|15|.
CASGRTTGNTGELFF
TGTGCCAGCGGAAGGACTACAGGGAACACCGGGGAGCTGTTTTTT
>TRBD2|TRBJ2-1|TRBV7-6|15|few
CASSPTGLAVNEQFF
TGTGCCAGCAGCCCAACCGGACTAGCTGTCAATGAGCAGTTCTTC
>.|TRBJ2-2|TRBV9|16|.
CASSVGGRDNTGELFF
TGTGCCAGCAGCGTAGGCGGCAGGGATAACACCGGGGAGCTGTTTTTT
>TRBD2|TRBJ2-5|TRBV20-1|15|.
CSARLAGSKAGTQYF
TGCAGTGCTAGGCTAGCGGGCAGTAAGGCAGGGACCCAGTACTTC
>.|TRBJ2-7|TRBV11-2|12|.
CASSYLNNEQYF
TGTGCCAGCAGCTACCTAAACAATGAGCAGTACTTC
>.|TRBJ1-4|TRBV7-2|15|few
CASSEARTAREKLFF
TGTGCCAGCAGCGAGGCCAGGACAGCCCGGGAAAAACTGTTTTTT
>TRBD1|TRBJ2-5|TRBV4-2|17|.
CASSQVLAGQGKWEQYF
TGTGCCAGCAGCCAAGTCCTCGCGGGACAGGGAAAATGGGAGCAGTACTTC
>TRBD2|TRBJ2-1|TRBV7-9|14|.
CVSSLVASGYEQFF
TGTGTCAGCAGCTTAGTTGCTAGCGGCTATGAGCAGTTCTTC
>TRBD1|TRBJ1-3|TRBV5-1|14|few
CASSSGTDQFAIYF
TGCGCCAGCAGCTCCGGGACAGACCAGTTCGCCATATATTTT
>TRBD2|TRBJ2-7|TRBV12-3/TRBV12-4|15|few
CASTSRRGVSYEQYF
TGTGCCAGCACCTCGAGACGGGGGGTATCCTACGAGCAGTACTTC
>.|TRBJ2-6|TRBV7-2|16|many
CASSLEYPSGANVLTF
TGTGCCAGCAGCTTAGAGTACCCATCTGGGGCCAACGTCCTGACTTTC
>.|TRBJ2-1|TRBV6-2/TRBV6-3|16|.
CASSSLRAQYRNEQFF
TGTGCCAGCAGTTCCCTCAGGGCACAATACCGCAATGAGCAGTTCTTC
>.|TRBJ2-7|TRBV28|13|.
CALQGLGSYEQYF
TGTGCCCTACAGGGACTTGGTTCCTACGAGCAGTACTTC
>TRBD1|TRBJ1-5|TRBV7-9|17|once
CASSSDREALSYQPQHF
TGTGCCAGCAGCTCAGACAGGGAGGCCCTTAGCTATCAGCCCCAGCATTTT
>TRBD2|TRBJ2-3|TRBV12-3/TRBV12-4|19|.
CASSGRLAGGRYSTDTQYF
TGTGCCAGCAGTGGCAGACTAGCGGGGGGTCGTTATAGCACAGATACGCAGTATTTT
>.|TRBJ2-5|TRBV7-7|13|few
CASSLGNEETQYF
TGTGCTAGCAGCTTAGGAAATGAAGAGACCCAGTACTTC
>.|TRBJ2-3|TRBV3-1|16|.
CAGSQDVGVATDTQCF
TGTGCCGGCAGCCAAGATGTCGGGGTCGCCACAGATACGCAGTGTTTT
>TRBD2|TRBJ2-1|TRBV20-1|15|many
CSAVGGRDSYNEQFF
TGCAGTGCGGTGGGCGGGAGAGACTCCTACAATGAGCAGTTCTTC
>.|TRBJ2-5|TRBV7-3|13|few
CATGRGLGETQYF
TGTGCCACCGGTCGGGGGTTGGGAGAGACCCAGTACTTC
>.|TRBJ1-5|TRBV7-2|18|.
CASSLQGSLYYSNQPQHF
TGTGCCAGCAGCTTGCAAGGTTCCCTCTACTATAGCAATCAGCCCCAGCATTTT
>.|TRBJ1-2|TRBV9|16|.
CASSTPTINRDEGYTF
TGTGCCAGCAGCACACCGACCATTAACAGGGATGAGGGCTACACCTTC
>.|TRBJ1-5|TRBV12-5|15|.
CASGLGGQEDQPQHF
TGTGCTAGTGGTTTGGGGGGGCAAGAGGATCAGCCCCAGCATTTT
>.|TRBJ2-7|TRBV5-1|12|many
CASSLQGREQYF
TGCGCCAGCAGCTTACAGGGTCGGGAGCAGTACTTC